Following are 2 T cell receptor beta chains from one sample sequenced in a study of blood T cell repertoires in COVID-19. Profiling relied on immunoSEQ multiplex PCR, and the TCRdb table lists in-frame clones only, not all of them. The table has under 250,000 clones, about 85% seen once. Specimen: peripheral blood. All receptors derive from a middle-aged man with acute or convalescent COVID-19.

This clone was seen ten or more times. The chain links TRBV27 to TRBJ2-7, with 13 bases lining up with TRBD2. CDR1 is MNHEY, CDR2 SMNVEV, per germline (reference sequence). This CDR3 contains 15 residues. Unmatched junction bases numbered 3, after V lost 1 base and J lost 6 bases. The CDR3 reads CASSLYGLAGVEQYF. In nucleotides, the CDR3 is TGTGCCAGCAGTTTATACGGACTAGCGGGAGTCGAGCAGTACTTC.

This clone was detected only once. The chain recombines TRBV18 with TRBJ2-7, with 7 bases fitting TRBD1. Germline V gene data show CDR1 as KGHSH and CDR2 as LQKENI. This CDR3 has 15 amino acids. Unmatched junction bases numbered 8, after V lost 6 bases and J lost 0 bases. CDR3 nucleotides: TGTGCCAGCTCCCCTGGGACAGCTTTCTCCTACGAGCAGTACTTC. This codes for CASSPGTAFSYEQYF.